One sample yielded the 7 T cell receptor beta chains listed below, sequenced in a study of blood T cell repertoires in COVID-19. Sequencing used immunoSEQ multiplex PCR; TCRdb keeps in-frame clones, though not all of them. The profile shows some 44,000 clones, roughly 89% of them singletons. Material: peripheral blood. The source is a man aged 55 to 70 with active COVID-19.

The V gene is TRBV5-5, the J gene TRBJ2-4, with 10 bases identical to TRBD1. V dropped 0 bases and J dropped 15; count of bases not matched to a gene: 9. This CDR3 has 14 amino acids. Looked up from germline, CDR1 is SGHKS and CDR2 is YYEKEE (reference sequence). Here the CDR3 DNA reads TGTGCCAGCAGCTTGGATCAGGACAGGGGGTTTTCGTACTTC. Protein product: CASSLDQDRGFSYF.

V and J are TRBV18 and TRBJ1-6; 8 bases align to TRBD1. V lost 3 bases, J lost 7 bases, and 2 bases stayed unmatched. CDR3 length: 14 amino acids. The V gene's germline CDR1 is KGHSH and CDR2 LQKENI. In DNA form, the CDR3 reads TGTGCCAGCTCACCGGGACAGGAGAATTCACCCCTCCACTTT. Translating it yields CASSPGQENSPLHF.

The V gene is TRBV4-1, the J gene TRBJ2-2; a weak D match, TRBD1 (5 bases). Germline assignment: CDR1 MGHRA and CDR2 YSYEKL. V was clipped by 0 bases and J by 5 bases, with 13 bases between them. The CDR3 runs to 16 residues. For the CDR3, the DNA is TGCGCCAGCAGCCAAGATTCGCAGGGTGGGACCGGGGAGCTGTTTTTT. This codes for CASSQDSQGGTGELFF.

This chain uses TRBV9 with TRBJ2-2; a possible D gene is TRBD1 (6 bases). Trimming took 0 bases from V and 6 from J, leaving 9 bases between them. This CDR3 has 14 residues. Germline loops: CDR1 SGDLS, CDR2 YYNGEE. The CDR3 region is CASSVDPGAGELFF. The CDR3 DNA follows: TGTGCCAGCAGCGTAGACCCAGGGGCCGGGGAGCTGTTTTTT. The full variable domain, with the rest looked up from reference TRBV9 and TRBJ2-2, is DSGVTQTPKHLITATGQRVTLRCSPRSGDLSVYWYQQSLDQGLQFLIQYYNGEERAKGNILERFSAQQFPDLHSELNLSSLELGDSALYFCASSVDPGAGELFFGEGSRLTVL.

This clone was seen a single time. V is TRBV9 and J is TRBJ2-2; D unresolved. Germline V lookup: CDR1 SGDLS, CDR2 YYNGEE. Trimming pared 0 bases from V and 6 bases from J, leaving 15 bases between. This CDR3 region has 16 residues. CDR3 coding DNA: TGTGCCAGCAGCGTAGTTGCCGGAGCTTTACCCGGGGAGCTGTTTTTT. It is translated as CASSVVAGALPGELFF.

CDR3 DNA sequence: TGTGCCAGCAGTCCCGGGACTAGCGGGACCAAGCAGTACTTC. Protein sequence: CASSPGTSGTKQYF. The chain has TRBV3-1 (or the pseudogene TRBV3-2) and TRBJ2-7, with 13 bases matching TRBD2. This CDR3 comprises 14 residues. J was trimmed by 8 bases and V by 6 bases; bases with no gene match: 7. From germline, CDR1 is LGHDT and CDR2 YNNKEL (reference sequence).

The rearrangement uses TRBV5-1 and TRBJ1-4, with a weak D call TRBD1 (5 bases). Germline V gives CDR1 SGHRS, CDR2 YFSETQ. The V end was cut by 0 bases, the J end by 4 bases, with 10 bases between. The CDR3 runs 15 residues. The CDR3, as DNA: TGCGCCAGCAGCTTGGCAGGGCAGGGTAATGAAAAACTGTTTTTT. Residues: CASSLAGQGNEKLFF.